This TCR beta chain originates from a study of control samples from healthy donors and cancer patients. Per the germline V gene, CDR1 is LGHNA and CDR2 is YNFKEQ. The junction had 8 bases not matched to a gene; V was cut back by 6 bases and J by 3 bases. The CDR3 has 16 residues. Sequencing used immunoSEQ multiplex PCR; TCRdb keeps in-frame clones, though not all of them. The sample carries about 150,000 clones, about 94% recorded once. The sample consisted of blood. This sequence originates from a man aged 45-60 years in good health. The chain recombines TRBV4-2 with TRBJ2-7; 13 nucleotides match TRBD2. As DNA, the CDR3 is TGTGCCAGCAGTGTAGGACTAGCGGGAGCGGTCTACGAGCAGTACTTC. It yields the protein CASSVGLAGAVYEQYF.